This T cell receptor (beta chain) derives from a study of cytomegalovirus exposure and HLA in healthy donors. There are 11 residues in the CDR3. Deletions cut 4 bases from V and 6 bases from J, with 7 bases between. Germline V gene sequence: CDR1 MNHEY, CDR2 SVGAGI. TCRdb keeps only in-frame clones here, not all; method: immunoSEQ multiplex PCR. Of about 160,000 clones in the sample, about 86% were seen once. The genes are TRBV6-5 and TRBJ2-7; no definite D call. The TCR originated in a woman under 40 in good health and CMV-seronegative. The sequencing sample was made of PBMCs. The CDR3 here is CASSSSREQYF. CDR3 nucleotide sequence: TGTGCCAGCAGTTCCAGTCGCGAGCAGTACTTC.